This record looks at one TCR beta chain sequence and its context. The sample holds one count of this clone. This clone's antigen is unknown. No base-level quality is on record; no much larger clone is a single base apart. The sample belongs to a study of Tregs in tolerant kidney transplant recipients (dated by TCRdb to about 2019). General notes on the study: The transplants used related donors with nonmyeloablative bone marrow transplantation, and mixed chimerism in the human trials was transient. The study applied TCRbeta sequencing to find donor-specific regulatory T cells before combined kidney and bone marrow transplantation and then followed those same cells after transplant.

Via the germline V gene, CDR1 is SGHTA and CDR2 FQGNSA. The CDR3 runs 11 amino acids, cysteine and phenylalanine included. Only CDR3 DNA remains: 33 bases, in frame from the first base. Trimming removed 10 bases from V and 7 bases from J, leaving 12 bases between the germline ends. The time point label, as the study defines it: blood sample drawn before combined kidney and bone marrow transplant. Thawed PBMCs were FACS-sorted into unstimulated Tregs (CD4+CD25+CD127-), CD4+ non-Tregs (CD4+CD25-), CD4 cells and CD8 cells. The patients were a handful of recipients of combined kidney and bone marrow transplants from the ITN036ST trial, and samples were available only for these trial subjects. Healthy control blood was processed to PBMCs with a Ficoll density gradient and then cryopreserved, whereas patient PBMCs were collected both before and after transplant. For TCRbeta CDR3 sequencing, genomic DNA was extracted from sorted cells using the QIAGEN DNeasy Blood and Tissue Kit. High-throughput TCRbeta CDR3 sequencing, which included PCR amplification with bias correction and internal controls, was done commercially through immunoSEQ. The study's own analysis went as follows. Unique productive TCRbeta sequences were defined by CDR3 nucleotide sequence where primers matched, otherwise by CDR3 amino acid sequence with Vbeta and Jbeta genes. Sorting error was corrected by removing sequences shared between sorted populations at a frequency ratio of 2:1 or less, and the remaining shared sequences were assigned to the higher population. A sequence was defined as donor-reactive if the sequence was expanded at least 5-fold in CFSE-low cells compared with unstimulated cells and had a frequency of at least 0.01% in CFSE-low cells. Jensen-Shannon divergence calculated on the top 100 TCRbeta sequences ranked by frequency was used to measure repertoire divergence. When a sample had multiple sequencing runs, each run was corrected for sorting error separately and the runs were then pooled. TCRdb re-hosts the immuneACCESS table, in-frame sequences only. Its copies lack some clones; in the studies checked, an unresolved V gene accounts for under half of them, and the cause for the rest is not known. That table supplies the V and J calls and clone size; D and trimming were determined from the DNA. A total of 60,000 to 95,000 clones appear in this sample, 98% of them only once. 0.55% to 0.6% of the sample lies in the top ten.

Overall study results and their limits: Donor-specific Treg expansion was found to exceed global Treg expansion in tolerant patients, suggesting antigen-driven rather than nonspecific expansion. Expanding Tregs with activated donor B cells appeared to identify the most biologically relevant and donor-specific TCRbeta repertoire. PCR primers changed over time for some patients, so nucleotide-level comparison across those patients' samples was not possible. Although technical replication error seemed to be minimal, the question of biological reproducibility was not addressed directly. The study was limited by small patient numbers, and the findings need validation in larger populations and under other immunosuppression protocols.

The chain is made from TRBV7-2 and TRBJ2-3, with the D gene too uncertain to name. This specimen consisted of CD4+ T cells from blood, obtained before the transplant. The receptor was isolated from a human donor who received a combined kidney and bone marrow transplant. The DNA sequence is as follows: TGTGCCATTATATCAACTTATACGCAGTATTTT. This codes for CAIISTYTQYF.